The 20 T cell receptor beta chains in this list originate from one sample, sequenced in a study of T cells in Graves' hyperthyroidism and ophthalmopathy. The CDR3 regions of TCR beta were amplified from RNA transcripts. A first-round RT-PCR of the TCR CDR3 used the HTBI primer set. TCRdb used MiXCR to reprocess the multiplex PCR reads, holding one entry per CDR3 protein. Among around 560,000 distinct CDR3 sequences listed, 16% were seen once. The sample taken for sequencing was blood. These receptors came from a woman aged 18-29 years with Graves' hyperthyroidism.

This clonotype has ten or more counts. This rearrangement joins TRBV5-1 to TRBJ1-5; the match to TRBD1 covers 7 bases. Germline V gives CDR1 SGHRS, CDR2 YFSETQ. V was pared by 0 bases and J by 3 bases, with 3 bases of the junction left unmatched. The CDR3 totals 15 residues. The CDR3 protein is CASSLAGQFNQPQHF. CDR3 nucleotides: TGCGCCAGCAGCTTGGCGGGACAGTTCAATCAGCCCCAGCATTTT.

At least ten counts were recorded for this clonotype. This chain connects TRBV4-2 to TRBJ2-5; possible D gene TRBD1, 6 bases. V was clipped by 1 base and J by 5 bases, with 14 bases between them. CDR1 and CDR2 from the germline V gene are LGHNA and YNFKEQ. This CDR3 is 15 amino acids long. In DNA, the CDR3 is TGTGCCAGCAGCCAAGCTCACAGGGTCAGGGAGACCCAGTACTTC. It specifies CASSQAHRVRETQYF.

This clonotype came up many times. The V and J genes are TRBV7-2 and TRBJ2-7, with D perhaps matching TRBD1 (6 bases). The germline gives CDR1 SGHTA, CDR2 FQGNSA. V dropped 5 bases and J dropped 0 bases, with 14 bases sitting between them. This CDR3 spans 15 amino acids. The CDR3 nucleotides read TGTGCCAGCAGCCCTCAGACAGGCACCTCCTACGAGCAGTACTTC. Translating it yields CASSPQTGTSYEQYF.

This clonotype was seen many times. The V and J genes are TRBV18 and TRBJ1-1, with 8 bases aligning to TRBD1. The V gene end was trimmed by 6 bases and the J gene end by 0 bases; junction bases not matched to a gene: 9. Germline assignment: CDR1 KGHSH and CDR2 LQKENI. This CDR3 contains 16 residues. CDR3 protein: CASSRDRRPLNTEAFF. The CDR3 coding sequence is TGTGCCAGCTCGCGGGACAGGAGGCCTTTGAACACTGAAGCTTTCTTT. The full variable domain, rest sourced from reference TRBV18 and TRBJ1-1, is NAGVMQNPRHLVRRRGQEARLRCSPMKGHSHVYWYRQLPEEGLKFMVYLQKENIIDESGMPKERFSAEFPKEGPSILRIQQVVRGDSAAYFCASSRDRRPLNTEAFFGQGTRLTVV.

This clonotype was detected a few times. V usage is TRBV6-1 and J usage is TRBJ2-2, with D uncertain. CDR1 MNHNS and CDR2 SASEGT come from the germline V gene. The CDR3 is 13 amino acids. The V end lost 3 bases, the J end lost 3 bases, and 5 bases lay between the germline ends. The CDR3 DNA reads as TGTGCCAGCAGTGACTATTACACCGGGGAGCTGTTTTTT. Protein: CASSDYYTGELFF.

This clonotype was counted ten times or more. The rearrangement uses TRBV5-1 and TRBJ2-1; 7 bases are shared with TRBD2. J gave up 3 bases and V 5 bases, and 2 bases lay outside the gene matches. The CDR3 is made up of 13 amino acids. Per germline, CDR1 SGHRS and CDR2 YFSETQ. For the CDR3, the DNA is TGCGCCAGCAGTCCGGGAGGCTACAATGAGCAGTTCTTC. Its translation is CASSPGGYNEQFF. The whole variable domain, filled in from reference TRBV5-1 and TRBJ2-1, reads KAGVTQTPRYLIKTRGQQVTLSCSPISGHRSVSWYQQTPGQGLQFLFEYFSETQRNKGNFPGRFSGRQFSNSRSEMNVSTLELGDSALYLCASSPGGYNEQFFGPGTRLTVL.

The gene calls are TRBV7-2 and TRBJ2-3; TRBD1 matches 10 bases. In germline, CDR1 is SGHTA, CDR2 FQGNSA. V was clipped by 6 bases and J by 1 base; unmatched bases: 13. The CDR3 loop spans 18 amino acids. The CDR3 bases are TGTGCCAGCAGTTCCCGGGACAGGGGCCCCCGAGGCACAGATACGCAGTATTTT. As protein: CASSSRDRGPRGTDTQYF.

This clonotype was found many times. This chain connects TRBV10-1 to TRBJ2-5, with D tentatively TRBD1 or TRBD2 (6 bases each). Trimming pared 5 bases from V and 2 bases from J, leaving 18 bases between. Germline CDR1 reads WNHNN; CDR2 reads SYGVQD (reference sequence). The CDR3 covers 16 residues. The CDR3 here is CASSTPRGQGQETQYF. CDR3 nucleotide sequence: TGCGCCAGCAGTACCCCTCGGGGGCAGGGGCAAGAGACCCAGTACTTC.

The gene calls are TRBV10-3 and TRBJ2-7; the match to TRBD1 covers 8 bases. The CDR3 contains 17 residues. V lost 0 bases, J lost 4 bases, and 11 bases stayed unmatched. CDR1 and CDR2 (germline): ENHRY, SYGVKD. CDR3 sequence: CAISESGPQGAWYEQYF. The CDR3 DNA reads TGTGCCATCAGTGAGTCGGGCCCCCAGGGGGCCTGGTACGAGCAGTACTTC.

This clonotype was observed once. The rearrangement links TRBV7-9 to TRBJ2-1, with a possible D match to TRBD2 (5 bases). Germline assignment: CDR1 SEHNR and CDR2 FQNEAQ (reference sequence). Trimming removed 2 bases at V and 10 bases at J, with 27 bases between. CDR3 length: 18 residues. This CDR3 is CASSLPESLASSSYEQFF. The CDR3, as DNA: TGTGCCAGCAGCTTACCGGAGAGCCTAGCTTCTTCCTCCTACGAGCAGTTCTTC.

Notes on this clonotype: At one boundary the junction diverges from the germline segment, which might be a read error. The chain uses TRBV18 and TRBJ2-1; 7 bases match TRBD2. CDR1 is KGHSH and CDR2 is LQKENI in the germline V gene. This CDR3 has 13 residues. The CDR3 coding sequence is TGTGCCGGCTCACAGACTAGCATCGATGAGCAGTTCTTC. Translated, it gives CAGSQTSIDEQFF.

This clonotype was seen a few times. V gene TRBV4-3 combines with J gene TRBJ2-4; 7 nucleotides agree with TRBD2. V dropped 0 bases and J dropped 7; count of bases not matched to a gene: 9. This CDR3 region has 16 residues. CDR1 is LGHNA, CDR2 YSLEER, per germline. CDR3 sequence (DNA): TGCGCCAGCAGCCAAGAGGGGCGGGGGACCAGGAACATTCAGTACTTC. Protein: CASSQEGRGTRNIQYF.

This chain links TRBV29-1 with TRBJ2-7, with 11 bases fitting TRBD2. This CDR3 spans 14 amino acids. The germline gives CDR1 SQVTM, CDR2 ANQGSEA. The V segment lost 2 bases and the J segment 4 bases; nucleotides outside the gene matches: 4. In DNA, the CDR3 is TGCAGCGTTGAACTAGCGGGAGGCCTATACGAGCAGTACTTC. Translation: CSVELAGGLYEQYF.

This clonotype occurred many times. The genes are TRBV28 and TRBJ2-3, with no clear D. Germline-derived CDR1 and CDR2 are MDHEN and SYDVKM. V dropped 5 bases and J dropped 3 bases, with 9 bases sitting between them. The CDR3 is made up of 13 amino acids. The CDR3 sequence: CASSARLTDTQYF. DNA of the CDR3: TGTGCCAGCAGTGCGAGACTGACAGATACGCAGTATTTT.

The chain couples TRBV4-1 to TRBJ2-1; 9 nucleotides match TRBD1. V gave up 4 bases and J gave up 7 bases; unmatched junction bases: 8. The germline V gene has CDR1 MGHRA and CDR2 YSYEKL. CDR3 length: 15 residues. CDR3: CASSPPGQGGNEQFF. The CDR3 DNA reads TGCGCCAGCAGCCCACCGGGACAGGGAGGTAATGAGCAGTTCTTC.

This clonotype came up many times. The gene calls are TRBV9 and TRBJ1-1; weak D call: TRBD1 (5 bases). The CDR3 extends over 16 amino acids. V was trimmed by 6 bases and J by 4 bases, leaving 22 bases between them. Looked up from germline, CDR1 is SGDLS and CDR2 is YYNGEE. The DNA for the CDR3 is TGTGCCAGCACCCGGCGGGGGGGTGCCCTCGGCACTGAAGCTTTCTTT. Protein: CASTRRGGALGTEAFF.

The chain links TRBV13 to TRBJ1-4; TRBD1 might be the D (6 bases). Trimming shortened V by 5 bases and J by 13 bases, and 20 bases separated the two germline ends. The germline CDR1 and CDR2 sequences are PRHDT and FYEKMQ (reference sequence). CDR3 length: 14 residues. The CDR3 is CASSLGTSSGALFF. CDR3 bases: TGTGCCAGCAGCCTGGGAACCTCGTCAGGGGCACTGTTTTTT.

This clonotype was recorded a few times. The CDR3 loop is CASSSTGGAGNQPQHF. CDR3 DNA sequence: TGTGCCAGCAGTAGTACAGGGGGCGCGGGCAATCAGCCCCAGCATTTT. This chain uses TRBV6-8 with TRBJ1-5, with 9 bases aligning to TRBD1. The trim removed 5 bases at V and 2 bases at J, leaving 7 bases unmatched. The CDR3 totals 16 residues. Per the germline V gene, CDR1 is MNHGY and CDR2 is SAAAGT.

The sample holds a few counts of this clonotype. CDR3 sequence (DNA): TGTGCCATCAGTCGCCGGGGACCGAACACCGGGGAGCTGTTTTTT. This codes for CAISRRGPNTGELFF. The V call is TRBV10-3, the J call TRBJ2-2; the D gene could be TRBD1 or TRBD2 (5 bases each). Germline CDR1 is ENHRY and CDR2 is SYGVKD. V lost 5 bases to trimming and J lost 0 bases, with 10 bases between them. This CDR3 is built from 15 residues.

This clonotype was picked up many times. The chain has TRBV10-2 and TRBJ2-5; a weak D match, TRBD2 (6 bases). The CDR3 is 13 amino acids. V was pared by 6 bases and J by 5 bases, with 13 bases between. Germline CDR1 and CDR2: WSHSY and SAAADI. CDR3 region: CASRLGTPETQYF. The DNA of the CDR3 is TGCGCCAGCAGACTCGGGACTCCTGAGACCCAGTACTTC.